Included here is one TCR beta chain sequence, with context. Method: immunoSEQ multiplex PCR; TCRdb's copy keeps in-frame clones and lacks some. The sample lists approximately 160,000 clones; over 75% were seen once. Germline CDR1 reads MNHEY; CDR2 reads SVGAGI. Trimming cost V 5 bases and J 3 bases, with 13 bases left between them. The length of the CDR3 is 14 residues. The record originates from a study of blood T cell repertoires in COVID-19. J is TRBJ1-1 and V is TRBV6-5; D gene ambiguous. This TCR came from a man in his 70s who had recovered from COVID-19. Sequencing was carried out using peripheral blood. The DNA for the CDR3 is TGTGCCAGCAGTCGGACGTGGAGGGACACTGAAGCTTTCTTT. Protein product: CASSRTWRDTEAFF.